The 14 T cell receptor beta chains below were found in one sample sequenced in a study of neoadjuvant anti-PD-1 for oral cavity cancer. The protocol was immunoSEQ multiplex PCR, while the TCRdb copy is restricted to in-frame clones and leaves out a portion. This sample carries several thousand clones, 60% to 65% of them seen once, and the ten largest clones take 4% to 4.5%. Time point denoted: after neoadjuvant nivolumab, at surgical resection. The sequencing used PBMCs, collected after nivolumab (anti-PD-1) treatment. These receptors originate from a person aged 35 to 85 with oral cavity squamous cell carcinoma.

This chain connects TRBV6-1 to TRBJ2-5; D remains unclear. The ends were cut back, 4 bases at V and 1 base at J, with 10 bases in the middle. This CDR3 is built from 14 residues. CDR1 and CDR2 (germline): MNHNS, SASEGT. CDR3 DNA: TGTGCCAGCAGTGGGGGAAGGGCCCAAGAGACCCAGTACTTC. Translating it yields CASSGGRAQETQYF.

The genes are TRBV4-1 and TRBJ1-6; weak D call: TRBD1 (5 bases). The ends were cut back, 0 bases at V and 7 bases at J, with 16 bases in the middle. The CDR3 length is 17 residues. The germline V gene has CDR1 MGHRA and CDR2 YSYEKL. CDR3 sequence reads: CASSQDKEAGNNSPLHF. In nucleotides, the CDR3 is TGCGCCAGCAGCCAAGATAAGGAGGCAGGGAACAATTCACCCCTCCACTTT.

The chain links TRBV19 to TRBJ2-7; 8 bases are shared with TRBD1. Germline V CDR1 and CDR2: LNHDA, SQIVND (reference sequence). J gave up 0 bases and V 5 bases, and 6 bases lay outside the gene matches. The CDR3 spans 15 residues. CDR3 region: CASSFDRGPSYEQYF. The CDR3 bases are TGTGCCAGTAGTTTCGACAGGGGTCCCTCCTACGAGCAGTACTTC.

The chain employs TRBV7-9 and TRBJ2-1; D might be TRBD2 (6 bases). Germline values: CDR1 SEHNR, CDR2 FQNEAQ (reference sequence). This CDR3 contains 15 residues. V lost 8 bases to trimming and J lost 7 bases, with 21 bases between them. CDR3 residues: CASAPQPGAGNEQFF. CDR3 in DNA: TGTGCCAGCGCTCCGCAGCCTGGGGCGGGGAATGAGCAGTTCTTC.

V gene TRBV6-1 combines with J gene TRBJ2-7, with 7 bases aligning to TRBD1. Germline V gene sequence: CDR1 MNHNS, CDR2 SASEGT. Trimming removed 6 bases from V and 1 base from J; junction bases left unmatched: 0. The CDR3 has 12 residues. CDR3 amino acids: CASRGQSYEQYF. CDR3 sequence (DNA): TGTGCCAGCAGGGGACAGTCCTACGAGCAGTACTTC.

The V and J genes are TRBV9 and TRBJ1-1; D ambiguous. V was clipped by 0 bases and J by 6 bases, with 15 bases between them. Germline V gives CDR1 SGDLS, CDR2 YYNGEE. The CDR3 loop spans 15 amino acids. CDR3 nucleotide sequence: TGTGCCAGCAGCGTAGGGAGGCTCAGCAAGGCTGAAGCTTTCTTT. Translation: CASSVGRLSKAEAFF.

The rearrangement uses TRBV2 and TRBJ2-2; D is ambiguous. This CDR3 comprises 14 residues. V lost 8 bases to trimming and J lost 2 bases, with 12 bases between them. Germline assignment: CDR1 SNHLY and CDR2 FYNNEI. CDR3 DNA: TGTGCCAGCGCCGAGTCGGTTAACACCGGGGAGCTGTTTTTT. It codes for CASAESVNTGELFF.

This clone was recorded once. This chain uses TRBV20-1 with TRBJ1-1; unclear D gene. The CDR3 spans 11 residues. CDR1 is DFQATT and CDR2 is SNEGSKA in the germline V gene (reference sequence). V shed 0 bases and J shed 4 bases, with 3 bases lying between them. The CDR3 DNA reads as TGCAGTGCTAGAGAAGCCACTGAAGCTTTCTTT. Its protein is CSAREATEAFF.

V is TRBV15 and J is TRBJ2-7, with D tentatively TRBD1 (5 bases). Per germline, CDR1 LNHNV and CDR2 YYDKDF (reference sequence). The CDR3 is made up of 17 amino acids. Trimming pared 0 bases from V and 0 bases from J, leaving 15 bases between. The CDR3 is CATSRDQGARFSYEQYF. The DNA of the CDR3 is TGTGCCACCAGCAGAGACCAGGGCGCGAGATTCTCCTACGAGCAGTACTTC.

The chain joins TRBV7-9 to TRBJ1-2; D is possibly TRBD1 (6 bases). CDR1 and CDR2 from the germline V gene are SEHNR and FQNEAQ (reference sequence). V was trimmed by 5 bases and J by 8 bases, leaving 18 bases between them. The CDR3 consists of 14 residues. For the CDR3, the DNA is TGTGCCAGCAGCAAACTAACAGGGATCCACGGCTACACCTTC. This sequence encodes CASSKLTGIHGYTF. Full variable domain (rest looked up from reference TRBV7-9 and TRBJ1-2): DTGVSQNPRHKITKRGQNVTFRCDPISEHNRLYWYRQTLGQGPEFLTYFQNEAQLEKSRLLSDRFSAERPKGSFSTLEIQRTEQGDSAMYLCASSKLTGIHGYTFGSGTRLTVV.

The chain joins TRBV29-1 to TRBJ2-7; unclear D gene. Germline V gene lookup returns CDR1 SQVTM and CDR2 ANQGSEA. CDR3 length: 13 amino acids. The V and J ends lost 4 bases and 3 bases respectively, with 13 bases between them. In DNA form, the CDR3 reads TGCAGCGTTGCCCTCACTGGGTACTACGAGCAGTACTTC. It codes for CSVALTGYYEQYF.

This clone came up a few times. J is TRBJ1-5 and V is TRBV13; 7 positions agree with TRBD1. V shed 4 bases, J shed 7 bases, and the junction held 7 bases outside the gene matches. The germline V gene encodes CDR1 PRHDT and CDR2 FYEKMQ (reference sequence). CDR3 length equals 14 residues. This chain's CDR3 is CASSSTGERQPQHF. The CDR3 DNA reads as TGTGCCAGCAGCTCAACAGGGGAACGGCAGCCCCAGCATTTT.

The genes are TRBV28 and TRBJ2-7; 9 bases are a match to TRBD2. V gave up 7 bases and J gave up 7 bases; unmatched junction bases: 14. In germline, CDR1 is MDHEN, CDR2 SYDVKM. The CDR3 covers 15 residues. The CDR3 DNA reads TGTGCCAGCAACCGCGAGGGAGCGGGAGGTAGGGAGCAGTACTTC. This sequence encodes CASNREGAGGREQYF.

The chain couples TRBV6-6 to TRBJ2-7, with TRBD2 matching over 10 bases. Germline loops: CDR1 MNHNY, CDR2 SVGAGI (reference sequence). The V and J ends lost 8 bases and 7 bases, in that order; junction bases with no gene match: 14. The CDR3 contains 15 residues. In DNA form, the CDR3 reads TGTGCCAGCCGCCGCCAGCGGGAGGGCCCTGGGGAGCAGTACTTC. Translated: CASRRQREGPGEQYF.